These T cell receptor beta chains were read from a single sample in a study of T-cell memory formation after mild COVID-19. TCRdb ran MiXCR on the 5' RACE reads and lists one entry per CDR3 protein. The table has 350,000 to 500,000 distinct CDR3 sequences, 20% to 30% seen once. The sample consisted of PBMCs or a T cell subset sorted from them (not recorded which). Every receptor here comes from an adult woman who had mild COVID-19 (a few samples of this study predate the infection). Cell type and time point are not known. Both conserved end residues are part of each CDR3. Each record gives: J gene, V gene, CDR3 protein.

>TRBJ2-3|TRBV27
CASSSADDTDTQYF
>TRBJ2-5|TRBV20-1
CSATRGFQETQYF
>TRBJ1-1|TRBV24-1
CATSDSDRNTEAFF
>TRBJ1-1|TRBV5-1
CASSFSLNTEAFF
>TRBJ1-5|TRBV4-3
CASSQDYPSGTANQPQHF
>TRBJ1-2|TRBV10-3
CAISDGTGVYGYTF
>TRBJ2-1|TRBV20-1
CSVDEQFF
>TRBJ1-6|TRBV5-1
CASRFDLNSPLHF
>TRBJ1-2|TRBV12-3/TRBV12-4
CATRQGVTGVYGYTF
>TRBJ2-1|TRBV5-1
CASSHPDGPRNEQFF
>TRBJ2-3|TRBV20-1
CSASELAGVRYTDTQYF
>TRBJ2-4|TRBV24-1
CATSDLGSSRYF
>TRBJ2-7|TRBV6-6
CASSKDGHDYEQYF
>TRBJ2-7|TRBV4-1
CASSQDDRSASYEQYF
>TRBJ2-7|TRBV7-2
CASSLGGGLSYEQYF
>TRBJ2-7|TRBV5-1
CASSLDDRGLNEQYF
>TRBJ1-3|TRBV4-3
CASSQDRGNSGNTIYF
>TRBJ1-5|TRBV6-1
CASSLQVNSNQPQHF
>TRBJ2-1|TRBV11-2
CASSRLLSYNEQFF
>TRBJ1-1|TRBV12-3/TRBV12-4
CASRPGQYNTEAFF
>TRBJ2-7|TRBV5-8
CASRVPPGQQGEQYF
>TRBJ2-2|TRBV7-2
CASSPNPGLAGELFF
>TRBJ2-3|TRBV29-1
CSVGGDTDTQYF
>TRBJ2-7|TRBV29-1
CSVGGLAGGISYEQYF
>TRBJ2-7|TRBV10-3
CAIRREQPRDEQYF
>TRBJ2-5|TRBV5-1
CASNLGGYQETQYF
>TRBJ2-7|TRBV20-1
CSARGELAGITYEQYF
>TRBJ2-1|TRBV4-3
CASSQAIGQYNEQFF
>TRBJ2-1|TRBV7-9
CASSTFSGTYNEQFF
>TRBJ2-2|TRBV5-4
CASSLDGVGELFF
>TRBJ2-1|TRBV4-2
CASSPGRRHSEQFF
>TRBJ2-5|TRBV7-2
CASSLEVTQYF
>TRBJ2-7|TRBV9
CASSLRDTYSYEQYF
>TRBJ1-2|TRBV20-1
CSARPDRRSYGYTF
>TRBJ1-1|TRBV19
CASSMRVNTEAFF
>TRBJ2-5|TRBV6-2/TRBV6-3
CASSPTSGSQETQYF
>TRBJ2-2|TRBV5-1
CASSFRETGELFF
>TRBJ1-1|TRBV12-3/TRBV12-4
CASSFTGVNTEAFF
>TRBJ2-1|TRBV4-1
CASSPTWWGEQFF
>TRBJ2-1|TRBV7-3
CASSPSAGGNEQFF
>TRBJ1-6|TRBV20-1
CSARYQQASPLHF
>TRBJ2-1|TRBV7-6
CASSLAGTLNNEQFF
>TRBJ1-5|TRBV19
CASSSWEPMSNQPQHF
>TRBJ1-5|TRBV20-1
CSANPRDRGPQHF